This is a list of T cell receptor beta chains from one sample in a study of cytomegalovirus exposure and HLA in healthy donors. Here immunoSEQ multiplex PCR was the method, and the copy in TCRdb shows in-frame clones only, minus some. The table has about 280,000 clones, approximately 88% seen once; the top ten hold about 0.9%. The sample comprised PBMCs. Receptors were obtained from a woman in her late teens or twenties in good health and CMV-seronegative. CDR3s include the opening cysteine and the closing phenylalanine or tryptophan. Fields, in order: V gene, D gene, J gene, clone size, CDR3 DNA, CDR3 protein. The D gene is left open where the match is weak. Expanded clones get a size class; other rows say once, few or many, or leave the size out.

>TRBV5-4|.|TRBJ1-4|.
TGTGCCAGCAGCTTGGGGTCAGGACTGAATGAAAAACTGTTTTTT
CASSLGSGLNEKLFF
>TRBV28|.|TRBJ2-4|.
TGTGCCAGCAGTCGCCCCGGACAGAAAAACATTCAGTACTTC
CASSRPGQKNIQYF
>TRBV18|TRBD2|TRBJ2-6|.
TGTGCCAGCTCGGGCGGACTAGCGGGAGTTGGGGCCAACGTCCTGACTTTC
CASSGGLAGVGANVLTF
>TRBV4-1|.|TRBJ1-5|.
TGCGCCAGCAGCCTCCATGAGGGTTATAGCAATCAGCCCCAGCATTTT
CASSLHEGYSNQPQHF
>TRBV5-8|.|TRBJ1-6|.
TGTGCCAGCAGCTTGGTAGATTGGAGCTCCTATAATTCACCCCTCCACTTT
CASSLVDWSSYNSPLHF
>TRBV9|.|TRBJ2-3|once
TGTGCCAGCAGCGTACAGGGAGGTAGCACAGATACGCAGTATTTT
CASSVQGGSTDTQYF
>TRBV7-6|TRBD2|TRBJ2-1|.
TGTGCCAGCAGCTCCGGACTAGCGGGAGACCATGAGCAGTTCTTC
CASSSGLAGDHEQFF
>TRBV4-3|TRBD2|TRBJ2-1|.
TGCGCCAGCAGCCAAGACGAGCGGGAGGCCTACAATGAGCAGTTCTTC
CASSQDEREAYNEQFF
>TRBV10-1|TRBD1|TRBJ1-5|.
TGCGCCGGGGGGCCCCATACAGGGGCCCATTATAGCAATCAGCCCCAGCATTTT
CAGGPHTGAHYSNQPQHF
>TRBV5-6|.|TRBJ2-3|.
TGTGCCAGCAGCCATTGGGCCAGAACCACAGATACGCAGTATTTT
CASSHWARTTDTQYF
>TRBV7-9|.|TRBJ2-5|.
TGTGCCAGCAGTCAGAAGTTCGGAGGCGAAGAGACCCAGTACTTC
CASSQKFGGEETQYF
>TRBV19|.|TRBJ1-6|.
TGTGCCAGTATTCCCAGGGGTAGGGCACCCCTCCACTTT
CASIPRGRAPLHF
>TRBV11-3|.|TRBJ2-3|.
TGTGCCAGCAGCTCCTATAGCGGTAGCACAGATACGCAGTATTTT
CASSSYSGSTDTQYF
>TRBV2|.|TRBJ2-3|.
TGTGCCAGCAGTGACAACACAGATACGCAGTATTTT
CASSDNTDTQYF
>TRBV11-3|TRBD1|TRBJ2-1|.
TGTGCCAGCAGCTTTAGGGGGCGCGATGAGCAGTTCTTC
CASSFRGRDEQFF
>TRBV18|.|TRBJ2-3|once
TGTGCCAGCTCACCAAATAGCGGTAGCACAGATACGCAGTATTTT
CASSPNSGSTDTQYF
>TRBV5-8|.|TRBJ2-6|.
TGTGCCAGCAGCTTGATCGGGTCTGGGGCCAACGTCCTGACTTTC
CASSLIGSGANVLTF
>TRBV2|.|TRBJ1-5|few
TGTGCCAGTCAGGGCGCTAATCAGCCCCAGCATTTT
CASQGANQPQHF
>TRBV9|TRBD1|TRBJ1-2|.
TGTGCCAGCAGCGTGGGGACAGACAATAACTATGGCTACACCTTC
CASSVGTDNNYGYTF
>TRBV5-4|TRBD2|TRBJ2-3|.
TGTGCCAGCAGCTTTCCTGGTAGCGGGTACACAGATACGCAGTATTTT
CASSFPGSGYTDTQYF
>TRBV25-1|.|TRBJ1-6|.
TGTGCCAGCAGTGTAAGCGGCCAGGGAGGTTCACCCCTCCACTTT
CASSVSGQGGSPLHF
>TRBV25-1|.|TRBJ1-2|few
TGTGCCAGTACCGGGGGGGGACGTGGCTACACCTTC
CASTGGGRGYTF